Each of the 8 T cell receptor beta chains below was sequenced from the same sample in a study of blood T cell repertoires in COVID-19. This table comes from immunoSEQ multiplex PCR, and its TCRdb copy is limited to in-frame clones, with some not included. The top ten clones hold roughly 43% of a sample with around 62,000 clones, about 90% of them seen once. Sequencing was carried out using peripheral blood. All receptors derive from a woman between 55 and 75 years old with COVID-19, enrolled during active disease.

The V call is TRBV19, the J call TRBJ2-1, with D maybe TRBD2 (7 bases). The length of the CDR3 is 15 residues. Trimming removed 6 bases from V and 4 bases from J, with 16 bases in between. Germline CDR1 LNHDA, CDR2 SQIVND (reference sequence). CDR3 in amino acids: CASSARGAGYNEQFF. The CDR3 nucleotides read TGTGCCAGTAGCGCACGGGGGGCCGGATACAATGAGCAGTTCTTC.

CDR3 sequence: CASSPYGQGQETQYF. DNA of the CDR3: TGTGCCAGCAGTCCTTACGGACAGGGACAAGAGACCCAGTACTTC. V is TRBV28 and J is TRBJ2-5; TRBD1 agrees at 8 bases. J gave up 2 bases and V 5 bases, and 7 bases lay outside the gene matches. The CDR3 consists of 15 residues. Germline loops: CDR1 MDHEN, CDR2 SYDVKM.

The rearrangement uses TRBV9 and TRBJ2-7; the D is unclear. V lost 1 base to trimming and J lost 0 bases, with 14 bases between them. The CDR3 contains 16 residues. Germline CDR1 is SGDLS and CDR2 is YYNGEE. The CDR3 nucleotides are TGTGCCAGCAGCGTATCGATCGATGGCCCCTCCTACGAGCAGTACTTC. This sequence encodes CASSVSIDGPSYEQYF.

The rearrangement joins TRBV7-8 to TRBJ1-2, with D possibly TRBD1 on 5 matching bases. Trimming left V 5 bases short and J 4 bases short, with 20 bases between. The length of the CDR3 is 16 residues. Germline values: CDR1 SGHVS, CDR2 FQNEAQ. Here the CDR3 reads CASSLVQGQLGYGYTF. For the CDR3, the DNA is TGTGCCAGCAGCCTTGTCCAGGGCCAGCTAGGCTATGGCTACACCTTC. Variable domain in full (rest from reference TRBV7-8 and TRBJ1-2): GAGVSQSPRYKVAKRGQDVALRCDPISGHVSLFWYQQALGQGPEFLTYFQNEAQLDKSGLPSDRFFAERPEGSVSTLKIQRTQQEDSAVYLCASSLVQGQLGYGYTFGSGTRLTVV.

The chain couples TRBV6-5 to TRBJ1-1; tentatively, D is TRBD1 (6 bases). Looked up from germline, CDR1 is MNHEY and CDR2 is SVGAGI. V was pared by 8 bases and J by 1 base, with 14 bases between. The CDR3 loop spans 14 amino acids. CDR3 sequence (DNA): TGTGCCAGCCTTACCAAGACAGGGAACACTGAAGCTTTCTTT. Encoded protein: CASLTKTGNTEAFF.

Written as DNA, the CDR3 is TGCAGCGTGGACAGGGGGAGAAACACCATATATTTT. This gives the protein CSVDRGRNTIYF. J is TRBJ1-3 and V is TRBV29-1, with 10 bases matching TRBD1. The CDR3 consists of 12 residues. From germline, CDR1 is SQVTM and CDR2 ANQGSEA. V trimming: 6 bases; J trimming: 5 bases; junction bases outside the gene matches: 1.

This rearrangement joins TRBV20-1 to TRBJ1-1; D gene ambiguous. The CDR3 runs 11 residues. Germline CDR1 is DFQATT and CDR2 is SNEGSKA (reference sequence). Trimming removed 1 base at V and 6 bases at J, with 6 bases between. CDR3: CSARGYSEAFF. For the CDR3, the DNA is TGCAGTGCTAGAGGCTACTCTGAAGCTTTCTTT.

A single count supports this clone. CDR3 protein: CASSIAGRGSGYTF. The CDR3 coding sequence is TGTGCCAGTAGTATAGCCGGCCGGGGAAGTGGCTACACCTTC. This rearrangement joins TRBV19 to TRBJ1-2; D unclear. CDR1 is LNHDA and CDR2 is SQIVND in the germline V gene (reference sequence). This CDR3 contains 14 residues. Deletions cut 1 base from V and 7 bases from J, with 13 bases between.